These 14 T cell receptor beta chains were sequenced from one sample in a study of tumor-infiltrating lymphocytes in primary liver carcinoma. Unsorted whole blood supplied the RNA, and germline DNA was extracted too. TCR beta cDNA was prepared out of roughly 0.5 ug total RNA by means of a constant-region primer. The TCR beta library was amplified through three nested multiplex PCR rounds in a modified ARM-PCR procedure. Amplification in the first two PCR rounds was performed using TRBV1-TRBV30 forward primers and a C-beta reverse primer for approximately 10 cycles each. TCRdb analysed the multiplex PCR reads with MiXCR anew, one entry per CDR3 protein. The table records 300,000 to 400,000 distinct CDR3 sequences, roughly two thirds of them present only once. The sequencing sample was made of peripheral blood. These receptors were collected from a man aged 40-50 years with primary liver carcinoma and hepatitis B virus infection.

Comments on this clonotype: This may be a read error: a much more frequent sequence differs by one nucleotide. V and J are TRBV7-9 and TRBJ2-5; 7 bases map to TRBD2. CDR3 length: 14 residues. Germline lookup yields CDR1 SEHNR and CDR2 FQNEAQ (reference sequence). CDR3 in amino acids: CASSARAGLETHYF. The CDR3 DNA sequence: TGTGCCAGCAGCGCTCGAGCGGGATTGGAGACCCACTACTTC.

In regard to this clonotype: The CDR3 does not close with the conserved phenylalanine or tryptophan, likely indicating a read error. The chain joins TRBV10-3 to TRBJ2-7; D might be TRBD1 or TRBD2, each matching 5 bases. The CDR3 loop spans 16 amino acids. CDR1 is ENHRY, CDR2 SYGVKD, per germline. DNA of the CDR3: TGTGTCATCAGTGACTACGCGGACACCAACCGGATGGAGCAGTACTCC. Residues: CVISDYADTNRMEQYS.

As concerns this clonotype: The junction departs from germline at one end; a sequencing error may be responsible. The V call is TRBV11-2, the J call TRBJ2-3, with D possibly TRBD1 on 7 matching bases. This CDR3 has 14 amino acids. Germline-derived CDR1 and CDR2 are SGHAT and FQNNGV. The CDR3 loop reads CTSSLVGGTDTQYF. CDR3 nucleotide sequence: TGTACCAGCAGCTTAGTTGGCGGGACAGATACTCAGTATTTT. The full variable domain, rest sourced from reference TRBV11-2 and TRBJ2-3, is EAGVAQSPRYKIIEKRQSVAFWCNPISGHATLYWYQQILGQGPKLLIQFQNNGVVDDSQLPKDRFSAERLKGVDSTLKIQPAKLEDSAVYLCTSSLVGGTDTQYFGPGTRLTVL.

Concerning this clonotype itself: The junction shows a germline mismatch at one end, possibly a read error. The CDR3 spells CAGSLVGEETQYF. CDR3 nucleotide sequence: TGTGCCGGCAGCTTAGTTGGTGAAGAGACTCAGTACTTC. V usage is TRBV11-2 and J usage is TRBJ2-5; D call uncertain. CDR3 length: 13 residues. Germline V gives CDR1 SGHAT, CDR2 FQNNGV.

This clonotype was detected once. J is TRBJ2-1 and V is TRBV11-2, with D perhaps TRBD2 (5 bases). The germline V gene encodes CDR1 SGHAT and CDR2 FQNNGV. The CDR3 contains 14 residues. DNA of the CDR3: TGTGGAAGCAGAATTAGCGCCGCGTACAATGAGCAGTTCTTC. Translating it yields CGSRISAAYNEQFF. The entire variable domain, with the rest obtained from reference TRBV11-2 and TRBJ2-1, is as follows: EAGVAQSPRYKIIEKRQSVAFWCNPISGHATLYWYQQILGQGPKLLIQFQNNGVVDDSQLPKDRFSAERLKGVDSTLKIQPAKLEDSAVYLCGSRISAAYNEQFFGPGTRLTVL.

Note on this clonotype: A much larger clone lies one base from this, so it may be a read error. CDR3 DNA: TGTGCCAGCAGTGACCACCTTACTAGGGCCAATGAGCAGTTCTTC. Encoded protein: CASSDHLTRANEQFF. The rearrangement uses TRBV6-1 and TRBJ2-1; the D gene is possibly TRBD2 (5 bases). The length of the CDR3 is 15 residues. Trimming took off 3 bases at V and 6 bases at J, with 15 bases between the two ends. Germline V gene sequence: CDR1 MNHNS, CDR2 SASEGT.

With regard to this clonotype: Given a much more abundant clone one base away, this may be a read error. The CDR3 here is CASSPIPAFRSPLHF. CDR3 DNA sequence: TGTGCCAGCAGTCCGATACCGGCGTTTAGGTCACCCCTCCACTTT. The rearrangement joins TRBV12-3 or TRBV12-4 to TRBJ1-6; D ambiguous. V lost 5 bases to trimming and J lost 10 bases, with 18 bases between them. The CDR3 is 15 residues long.

With regard to this clonotype: It may be a read error: a sequence one base away is much more abundant. The CDR3 ends on some other residue instead of the conserved phenylalanine or tryptophan, so this is likely a read error. The J gene is TRBJ1-1, the V gene TRBV10-3; a possible D gene is TRBD1 (6 bases). The CDR3 loop spans 13 amino acids. Trimming took off 10 bases at V and 2 bases at J, with 14 bases between the two ends. Germline V gene data show CDR1 as ENHRY and CDR2 as SYGVKD. This CDR3 reads CATLRGRNTEAFS. The CDR3 region has the DNA TGTGCCACCCTCCGGGGGCGCAACACTGAAGCTTTCTCT.

The chain recombines TRBV6-5 with TRBJ2-1, with D unresolved. The germline V gene encodes CDR1 MNHEY and CDR2 SVGAGI. CDR3 length equals 13 residues. The germline V and J ends were trimmed by 7 bases and 16 bases, with 23 bases remaining between them. CDR3 in amino acids: CASTRPSIDDHFF. The CDR3 nucleotides read TGTGCCAGCACACGGCCCTCTATAGATGATCACTTCTTC.

A word on this clonotype: The missing conserved phenylalanine or tryptophan at the end of this CDR3 makes a read error likely. This chain links TRBV11-1 with TRBJ2-5, with D perhaps matching TRBD1 or TRBD2 (5 bases each). With the DNA end fitting TRBJ2-7 better, the J assignment may be wrong. There are 14 residues in the CDR3. Germline values: CDR1 SGHAT, CDR2 FQDESV (reference sequence). CDR3 DNA: TGCGCCAGCAGCTCCAGGGAGAATAACGGCGAGCAGTACTTA. This encodes CASSSRENNGEQYL.

With regard to this clonotype: Since a much larger clone is just one base distant, this may be a read error. The V call is TRBV10-2, the J call TRBJ2-5; 7 nucleotides align to TRBD1. The CDR3 totals 14 residues. The V gene end was trimmed by 8 bases and the J gene end by 5 bases; junction bases not matched to a gene: 11. Looked up from germline, CDR1 is WSHSY and CDR2 is SAAADI. CDR3 in DNA: TGCGCCAGCTTTTCCGTAGGGGGCGCGGAGACCCAGTACTTC. Amino acids: CASFSVGGAETQYF.

On this clonotype: A junction end diverges from the germline sequence, so it may reflect a read error. This chain connects TRBV7-9 to TRBJ2-7, with a possible D match to TRBD2 (6 bases). This CDR3 comprises 14 residues. The germline CDR1 and CDR2 sequences are SEHNR and FQNEAQ (reference sequence). The CDR3 here is CPSSLGDSRDEQYF. CDR3 nucleotides: TGTCCCAGCAGCTTAGGGGACTCCCGCGACGAGCAGTACTTC.

This clonotype was seen many times. The genes are TRBV13 and TRBJ1-1; D unresolved. In germline, CDR1 is PRHDT, CDR2 FYEKMQ (reference sequence). There are 14 residues in the CDR3. Trimming took 0 bases from V and 4 from J, leaving 9 bases between them. CDR3 region: CASSLGRKGTEAFF. In DNA, the CDR3 is TGTGCCAGCAGCTTAGGGAGGAAGGGCACTGAAGCTTTCTTT.

With regard to this clonotype: A read error may produce the germline difference seen at one junction end. The chain carries TRBV11-2 and TRBJ1-1; the match to TRBD1 covers 11 bases. This CDR3 is 14 amino acids long. CDR1 is SGHAT, CDR2 FQNNGV, per germline. CDR3 protein: CAISLGQGATETFF. Written as DNA, the CDR3 is TGTGCCATCAGCTTAGGACAGGGGGCCACTGAAACTTTCTTT.